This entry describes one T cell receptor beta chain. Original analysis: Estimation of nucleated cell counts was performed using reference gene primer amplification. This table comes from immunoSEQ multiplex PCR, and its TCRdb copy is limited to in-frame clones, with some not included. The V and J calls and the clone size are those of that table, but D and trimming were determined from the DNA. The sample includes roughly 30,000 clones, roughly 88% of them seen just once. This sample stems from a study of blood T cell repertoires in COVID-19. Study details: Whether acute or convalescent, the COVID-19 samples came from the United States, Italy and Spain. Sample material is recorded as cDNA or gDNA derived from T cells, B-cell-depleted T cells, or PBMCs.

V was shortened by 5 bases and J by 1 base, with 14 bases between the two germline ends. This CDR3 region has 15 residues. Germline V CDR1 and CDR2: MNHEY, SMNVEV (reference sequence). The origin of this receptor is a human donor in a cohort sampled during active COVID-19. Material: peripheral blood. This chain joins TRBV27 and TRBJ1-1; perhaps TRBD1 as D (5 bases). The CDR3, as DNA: TGTGCCAGCAGTCCCCTAAGGGGAGGGAACACTGAAGCTTTCTTT. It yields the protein CASSPLRGGNTEAFF.